The 20 T cell receptor beta chains in this list originate from one sample, sequenced in a study of T cells after yellow fever vaccination. MiXCR, run by TCRdb on the 5' RACE reads, gives a single entry per CDR3 protein. The sample has around 300,000 distinct CDR3 sequences, approximately 4% seen once. The source material was PBMCs, sampled 5 days after the yellow fever booster vaccination. The receptors shown here come from a young man who received the YFV17D yellow fever vaccine.

This clonotype was counted at least ten times. The chain recombines TRBV7-2 with TRBJ2-1; D gene unclear. V lost 5 bases and J 8 bases, leaving 19 bases between the germline ends. The CDR3 loop spans 15 amino acids. Germline lookup yields CDR1 SGHTA and CDR2 FQGNSA. CDR3 bases: TGTGCCAGCAGCACCGACCGGGTCCCAGGCCATGAGCAGTTCTTC. Residues: CASSTDRVPGHEQFF.

This clonotype showed up many times. V and J are TRBV5-1 and TRBJ1-4; 12 bases are a match to TRBD1. The CDR3 runs 15 residues. Germline V gene lookup returns CDR1 SGHRS and CDR2 YFSETQ. Trimming at V came to 4 bases and at J to 5 bases, leaving 3 bases not matched to a gene. In DNA form, the CDR3 reads TGCGCCAGCAGCCCTGGGACAGGGGGCAATGAAAAACTGTTTTTT. As protein: CASSPGTGGNEKLFF. The full variable domain, rest sourced from reference TRBV5-1 and TRBJ1-4, is KAGVTQTPRYLIKTRGQQVTLSCSPISGHRSVSWYQQTPGQGLQFLFEYFSETQRNKGNFPGRFSGRQFSNSRSEMNVSTLELGDSALYLCASSPGTGGNEKLFFGSGTQLSVL.

A few counts support this clonotype. The gene calls are TRBV18 and TRBJ1-1, with 11 bases matching TRBD1. This CDR3 region has 16 residues. The V gene's germline CDR1 is KGHSH and CDR2 LQKENI. With V trimmed by 3 bases and J by 5 bases, 8 bases remained unmatched. The CDR3 DNA follows: TGTGCCAGCTCACCCCGCCGGGACAGGGGGTGGACTGAAGCTTTCTTT. Translating gives CASSPRRDRGWTEAFF.

The V and J genes are TRBV7-9 and TRBJ2-4, with 7 bases fitting TRBD2. CDR1 is SEHNR and CDR2 is FQNEAQ in the germline V gene (reference sequence). The CDR3 totals 15 residues. Losses at the gene ends were 5 bases for V and 1 base for J; bases not matched to a gene: 5. This chain's CDR3 is CASSRTSEAKNIQYF. For the CDR3, the DNA is TGTGCCAGCAGCCGTACTAGCGAGGCCAAAAACATTCAGTACTTC.

A few counts support this clonotype. The chain uses TRBV7-2 and TRBJ2-5; perhaps TRBD1 as D (6 bases). The CDR3 totals 15 residues. Germline V gene data show CDR1 as SGHTA and CDR2 as FQGNSA. V lost 5 bases and J 5 bases, leaving 18 bases between the germline ends. CDR3 coding DNA: TGTGCCAGCAGCCACACAGGGTATCTGGGTGAGACCCAGTACTTC. Its translation: CASSHTGYLGETQYF.

This clonotype was seen more than once but under ten times. The chain recombines TRBV4-3 with TRBJ1-6, with D perhaps matching TRBD1 (5 bases). This CDR3 is built from 14 residues. Germline V gene lookup returns CDR1 LGHNA and CDR2 YSLEER. The V end was cut by 4 bases, the J end by 13 bases, with 17 bases between. The CDR3 nucleotides are TGCGCCAGCAGCCCTTCACGGGACTTAGCGCCCCTCCACTTT. It yields the protein CASSPSRDLAPLHF.

This clonotype turned up a few times. The V gene is TRBV12-3 or TRBV12-4, the J gene TRBJ1-1; D gene uncertain. The CDR3 is 12 residues long. Trimming cost V 5 bases and J 3 bases, with 7 bases left between them. The CDR3 loop is CASSGRYTEAFF. The CDR3 DNA follows: TGTGCCAGCAGTGGTCGGTACACTGAAGCTTTCTTT.

The sample holds a few counts of this clonotype. CDR3 amino acids: CASSSGIAESTDTQYF. The CDR3 DNA is TGCGCCAGCAGCTCCGGGATAGCGGAAAGCACAGATACGCAGTATTTT. The chain is built from TRBV5-1 and TRBJ2-3; D possibly corresponds to TRBD2 (6 bases). With 3 bases removed from V and 0 bases from J, the gap between germline ends came to 14 bases. From germline, CDR1 is SGHRS and CDR2 YFSETQ. The CDR3 spans 16 residues. The whole variable domain, filled in from reference TRBV5-1 and TRBJ2-3, reads KAGVTQTPRYLIKTRGQQVTLSCSPISGHRSVSWYQQTPGQGLQFLFEYFSETQRNKGNFPGRFSGRQFSNSRSEMNVSTLELGDSALYLCASSSGIAESTDTQYFGPGTRLTVL.

The J gene is TRBJ2-7, the V gene TRBV4-1; D is perhaps TRBD1 (5 bases). The length of the CDR3 is 15 residues. V was trimmed by 0 bases and J by 7 bases, leaving 16 bases between them. The germline V gene has CDR1 MGHRA and CDR2 YSYEKL. The DNA for the CDR3 is TGCGCCAGCAGCCAAGAAATCAGGGCCCCTCGGGAGCAGTACTTC. This sequence encodes CASSQEIRAPREQYF.

The CDR3 nucleotides read TGTGCCAGCAGCCTTTGGACTAGCGGGGGGGCCGAGGAGACCCAGTACTTC. Protein product: CASSLWTSGGAEETQYF. This chain uses TRBV14 with TRBJ2-5, with 15 bases that match TRBD2. CDR1 is SGHDN and CDR2 is FVKESK in the germline V gene. V was clipped by 4 bases and J by 5 bases; unmatched bases: 8. The CDR3 is 17 amino acids.

V gene TRBV9 combines with J gene TRBJ2-7; D might be TRBD2 (6 bases). V was clipped by 2 bases and J by 6 bases, with 18 bases between them. Germline CDR1 and CDR2: SGDLS and YYNGEE. The CDR3 length is 15 residues. The CDR3 reads CASSVLPSGLGEQYF. In nucleotides, the CDR3 is TGTGCCAGCAGCGTCCTACCGAGCGGGTTAGGCGAGCAGTACTTC.

This chain uses TRBV29-1 with TRBJ1-4; 11 nucleotides align to TRBD1. Germline CDR1 and CDR2: SQVTM and ANQGSEA. After removal of 4 bases from V and 5 bases from J, the junction contained 0 bases not matched to a gene. CDR3 length: 13 residues. As DNA, the CDR3 is TGCAGCGTTGGGACAGGGGGCAATGAAAAACTGTTTTTT. Translation gives CSVGTGGNEKLFF. Based on the CDR3 plus reference TRBV29-1 and TRBJ1-4, the full variable domain is SAVISQKPSRDICQRGTSLTIQCQVDSQVTMMFWYRQQPGQSLTLIATANQGSEATYESGFVIDKFPISRPNLTFSTLTVSNMSPEDSSIYLCSVGTGGNEKLFFGSGTQLSVL.

This clonotype came up a few times. The V call is TRBV20-1, the J call TRBJ1-1; perhaps TRBD1 as D (5 bases). This CDR3 has 13 amino acids. V was pared by 6 bases and J by 1 base, with 12 bases between. Germline CDR1 and CDR2: DFQATT and SNEGSKA (reference sequence). The CDR3 here is CSATGLRNTEAFF. In DNA form, the CDR3 reads TGCAGTGCAACGGGACTCCGGAACACTGAAGCTTTCTTT.

A note on this clonotype: The junction does not match germline at one end; this may be a read error. The chain carries TRBV5-1 and TRBJ1-4; D remains ambiguous. The CDR3 loop spans 12 amino acids. Germline values: CDR1 SGHRS, CDR2 YFSETQ. CDR3 in amino acids: CASILREEKLFF. The CDR3 DNA sequence: TGCGCCAGCATCTTGAGGGAAGAAAAACTGTTTTTT.

Comment on this clonotype: A much larger clone differs by one base, so this may be a read error. V usage is TRBV6-1 and J usage is TRBJ2-1; 11 bases agree with TRBD1. With V trimmed by 6 bases and J by 13 bases, 14 bases remained unmatched. The CDR3 runs to 15 residues. CDR1 and CDR2 (germline): MNHNS, SASEGT. CDR3: CASSAPGQGGGDQFF. CDR3 DNA: TGTGCCAGCAGCGCCCCGGGACAGGGGGGAGGTGATCAGTTCTTC.

The J gene is TRBJ2-5, the V gene TRBV4-3; tentatively, D is TRBD2 (6 bases). The germline CDR1 and CDR2 sequences are LGHNA and YSLEER. Trimming took 0 bases from V and 5 from J, leaving 10 bases between them. The CDR3 loop spans 14 amino acids. Here the CDR3 DNA reads TGCGCCAGCAGCCAAGAGGATGCGGGGGAGACCCAGTACTTC. It translates to CASSQEDAGETQYF.

The chain couples TRBV5-1 to TRBJ2-1, with D perhaps being TRBD1 or TRBD2 (6 bases each). The CDR3 runs to 16 residues. V lost 4 bases, J lost 5 bases, and 19 bases lay in between. The V gene's germline CDR1 is SGHRS and CDR2 YFSETQ. The CDR3 DNA follows: TGCGCCAGCAGCCCCCCTTTGGGGGGCTATAACAATGAGCAGTTCTTC. Translating gives CASSPPLGGYNNEQFF. The full variable domain, rest sourced from reference TRBV5-1 and TRBJ2-1, is KAGVTQTPRYLIKTRGQQVTLSCSPISGHRSVSWYQQTPGQGLQFLFEYFSETQRNKGNFPGRFSGRQFSNSRSEMNVSTLELGDSALYLCASSPPLGGYNNEQFFGPGTRLTVL.

This clonotype was detected many times. This chain links TRBV18 with TRBJ1-1; the D gene is possibly TRBD1 (5 bases). The V end lost 2 bases, the J end lost 0 bases, and 10 bases lay between the germline ends. The CDR3 is 15 amino acids. The V gene's germline CDR1 is KGHSH and CDR2 LQKENI. CDR3 nucleotide sequence: TGTGCCAGCTCACCAATAGGGGCCCTGAACACTGAAGCTTTCTTT. Its protein is CASSPIGALNTEAFF.

In its sample, this clonotype was seen a few times. V and J are TRBV12-3 or TRBV12-4 and TRBJ1-6; a weak D match, TRBD1 (5 bases). The CDR3 consists of 14 residues. The V gene lost 5 bases and the J gene lost 9 bases, with 14 bases spanning the gap. DNA of the CDR3: TGTGCCAGCAGTGTGGGGCTAAGAGGTTCACCCCTCCACTTT. This translates into CASSVGLRGSPLHF.

This clonotype was seen more than once but under ten times. CDR3 sequence reads: CASSLSGGWNTEAFF. The CDR3 DNA is TGTGCCAGCAGCTTGTCTGGGGGTTGGAACACTGAAGCTTTCTTT. The chain uses TRBV5-6 and TRBJ1-1; perhaps TRBD1 as D (5 bases). Looked up from germline, CDR1 is SGHDT and CDR2 is YYEEEE. The CDR3 sequence is 15 residues long. V lost 1 base, J lost 1 base, and 11 bases lay in between.